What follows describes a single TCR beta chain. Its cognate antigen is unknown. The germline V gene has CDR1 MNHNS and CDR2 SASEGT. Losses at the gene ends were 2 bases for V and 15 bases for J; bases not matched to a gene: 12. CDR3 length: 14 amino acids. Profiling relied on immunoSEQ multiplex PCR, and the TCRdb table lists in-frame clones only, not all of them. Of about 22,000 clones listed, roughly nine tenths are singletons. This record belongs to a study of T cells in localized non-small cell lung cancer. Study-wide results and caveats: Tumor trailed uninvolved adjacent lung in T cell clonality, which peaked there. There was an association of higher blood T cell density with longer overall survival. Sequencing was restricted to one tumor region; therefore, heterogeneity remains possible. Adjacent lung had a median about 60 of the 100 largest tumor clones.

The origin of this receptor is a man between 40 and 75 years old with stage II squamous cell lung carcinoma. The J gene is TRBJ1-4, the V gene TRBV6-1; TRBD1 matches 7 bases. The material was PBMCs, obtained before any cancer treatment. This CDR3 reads CASSENLGGQSLFF. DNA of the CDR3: TGTGCCAGCAGTGAAAACCTAGGGGGCCAGTCCTTGTTTTTT.